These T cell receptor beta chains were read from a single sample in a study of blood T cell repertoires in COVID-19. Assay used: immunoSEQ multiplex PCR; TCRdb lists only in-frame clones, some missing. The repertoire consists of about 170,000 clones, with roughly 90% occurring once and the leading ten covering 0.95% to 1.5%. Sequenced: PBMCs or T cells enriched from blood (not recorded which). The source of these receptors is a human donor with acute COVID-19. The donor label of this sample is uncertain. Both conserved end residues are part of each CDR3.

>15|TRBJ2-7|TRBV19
CASSPTGGAEYEQYF
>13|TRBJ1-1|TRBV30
CAWSPGQGSEAFF
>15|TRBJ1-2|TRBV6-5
CASSYSGHLNYGYTF
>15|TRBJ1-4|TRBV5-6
CASSASGTGKKKLFF
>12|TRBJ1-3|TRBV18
CASSPGRATIYF
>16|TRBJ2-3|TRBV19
CASSISQGALTDTQYF
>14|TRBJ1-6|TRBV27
CASQFQGDVPPLHF
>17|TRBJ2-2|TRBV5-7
CASSFEASHSDTGELFF
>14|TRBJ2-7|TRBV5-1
CASRFTPGRNEQYF
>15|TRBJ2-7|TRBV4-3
CASSQDDSSTYEQYF
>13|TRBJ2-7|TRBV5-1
CASSYGLAGEQYF
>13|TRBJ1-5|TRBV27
CVSSLQDRQPQHF
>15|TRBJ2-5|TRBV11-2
CASSYRQGSQETQYF
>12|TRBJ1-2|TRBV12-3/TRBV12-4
CASSFSVYGYTF
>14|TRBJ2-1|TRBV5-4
CASSSGLGSSEQFF
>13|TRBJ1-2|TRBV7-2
CASSFGQGRGYTF
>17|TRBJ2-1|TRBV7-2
CASSLFSGGALENEQFF
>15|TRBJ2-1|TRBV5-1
CASSLGLAGVNEQFF
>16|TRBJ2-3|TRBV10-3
CAISSFSSGAVDTQYF
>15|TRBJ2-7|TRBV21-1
CASILDSPEPSEQYF
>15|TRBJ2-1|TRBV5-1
CASGEGQAGGNEQFF
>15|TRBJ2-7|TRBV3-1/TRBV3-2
CASSPGDRSSYEQYF
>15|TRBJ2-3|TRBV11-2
CASSPSRRRTDTQYF
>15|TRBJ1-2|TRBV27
CASRPTGLQAYGYTF
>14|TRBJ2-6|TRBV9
CASSPPVGANVLTF
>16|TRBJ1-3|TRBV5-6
CASSLRGLFSGNTIYF
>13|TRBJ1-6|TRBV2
CASSEVRGSPLHF
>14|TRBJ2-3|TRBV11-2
CASTPGTGGDTQYF
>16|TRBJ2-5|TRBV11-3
CASSSGLAGGKETQYF
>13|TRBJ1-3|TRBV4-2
CASSHPGGNTIYF
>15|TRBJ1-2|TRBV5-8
CASTTIARTNYGYTF
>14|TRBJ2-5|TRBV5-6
CASSHIAGGPDQYF
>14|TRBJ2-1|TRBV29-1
CSVDLTGLYNEQFF
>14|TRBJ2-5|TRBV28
CASSFGGPSLAQYF
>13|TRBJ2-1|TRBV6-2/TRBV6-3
CASSLGRHNEQFF
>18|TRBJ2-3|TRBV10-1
CASSAGLAGGLWTDTQYF
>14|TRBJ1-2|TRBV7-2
CASSGTGGAGGYTF
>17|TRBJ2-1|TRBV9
CASSVGLAGALGIEQFF
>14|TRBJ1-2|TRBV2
CASSSSRARGGYTF
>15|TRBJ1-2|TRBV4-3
CASSQEYREGYGYTF